This T cell receptor (beta chain) was identified in a study of CDR3 diversity in severe acne. The CDR3 contains 14 residues. Germline loops: CDR1 MDHEN, CDR2 SYDVKM. The V end lost 7 bases, the J end lost 6 bases, and 19 bases lay between the germline ends. TCRdb called the PCR reads again in MiXCR, with one record for every CDR3 protein. Of some 84,000 distinct CDR3 sequences detected, approximately 52% appear once; the ten largest clones hold around 9.1%. The chain combines TRBV28 with TRBJ2-7, with a possible D match to TRBD2 (7 bases). The specimen sequenced was blood. The TCR was taken from a male donor in good health, serving as a control. This CDR3 is CASNRGGTGGEQYF. The CDR3 DNA reads as TGTGCCAGCAATCGAGGGGGGACGGGAGGCGAGCAGTACTTC.